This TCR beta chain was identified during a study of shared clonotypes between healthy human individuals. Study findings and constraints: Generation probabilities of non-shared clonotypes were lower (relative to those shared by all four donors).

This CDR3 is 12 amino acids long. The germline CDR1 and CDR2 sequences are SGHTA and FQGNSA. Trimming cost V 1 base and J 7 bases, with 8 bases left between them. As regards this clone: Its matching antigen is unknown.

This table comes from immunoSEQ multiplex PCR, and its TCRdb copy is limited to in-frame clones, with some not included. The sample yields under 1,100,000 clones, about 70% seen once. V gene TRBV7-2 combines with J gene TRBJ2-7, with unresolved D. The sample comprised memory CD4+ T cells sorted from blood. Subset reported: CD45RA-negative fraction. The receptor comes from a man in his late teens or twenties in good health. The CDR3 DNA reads TGTGCCAGCAGCTTAGTCTTGAGGGAGCAGTACTTC. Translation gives CASSLVLREQYF. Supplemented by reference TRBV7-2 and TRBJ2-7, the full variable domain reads GAGVSQSPSNKVTEKGKDVELRCDPISGHTALYWYRQSLGQGLEFLIYFQGNSAPDKSGLPSDRFSAERTGGSVSTLTIQRTQQEDSAVYLCASSLVLREQYFGPGTRLTVT.